This TCR beta chain was found in a study of blood T cell repertoires in COVID-19. Per the original data handling: The assay estimated nucleated cells by amplifying reference gene primers. Clones were sequenced by immunoSEQ multiplex PCR, and TCRdb holds only the in-frame ones, with some missing. V, J and clone size are those of that table, while D and trimming were read from the DNA. The repertoire consists of around 460,000 clones, with around 90% occurring once and the leading ten covering 0.75% to 0.85%. Material for sequencing was peripheral blood. This TCR was sampled from a man aged 18-30 years with COVID-19, enrolled during active disease.

CDR3 in amino acids: CASIPPGRDEQFF. CDR3 DNA: TGTGCCAGCATTCCCCCGGGTCGGGATGAGCAGTTCTTC. The rearrangement links TRBV12-3 or TRBV12-4 to TRBJ2-1; D is unclear. The V gene lost 7 bases and the J gene lost 8 bases, with 15 bases spanning the gap. CDR3 size: 13 residues.